The clone carrying this TCR beta chain showed up many times. These data are taken from a study of early T cells in non-severe SARS-CoV-2 infection. Study background: Bulk RNA from unsorted whole blood was sequenced; chains were unpaired.

Individual cDNA molecules each received unique molecular identifiers attached to them. TCRdb passed the 5' RACE reads through MiXCR, listing each CDR3 protein once. In the table there are approximately 52,000 distinct CDR3 sequences, 8% to 10% of which are singletons. Germline V CDR1 and CDR2: SGHTA, FQGNSA. The CDR3 is 13 residues long. Trimming stripped 1 base from V and 2 bases from J, with 4 bases between. The clonotype comes from an adult who was a healthcare worker with PCR-confirmed SARS-CoV-2 infection or an uninfected control (not recorded which). The sequenced sample consisted of whole blood. The rearrangement links TRBV7-2 to TRBJ2-3; D uncertain. CDR3 in DNA: TGTGCCAGCAGCTTAGACTTCACAGATACGCAGTATTTT. This sequence encodes CASSLDFTDTQYF.